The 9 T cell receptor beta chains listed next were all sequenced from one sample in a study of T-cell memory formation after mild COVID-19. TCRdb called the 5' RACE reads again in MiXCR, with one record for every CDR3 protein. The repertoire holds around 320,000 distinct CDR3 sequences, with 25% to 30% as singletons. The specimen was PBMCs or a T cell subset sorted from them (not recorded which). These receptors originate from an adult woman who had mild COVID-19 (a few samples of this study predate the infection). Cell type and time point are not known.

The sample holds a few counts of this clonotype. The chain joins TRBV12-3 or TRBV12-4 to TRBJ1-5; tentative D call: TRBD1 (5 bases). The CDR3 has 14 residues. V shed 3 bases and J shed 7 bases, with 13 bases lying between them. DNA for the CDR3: TGTGCCAGCAGTTTTGGGGGAAGGGGACAGCCCCAGCATTTT. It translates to CASSFGGRGQPQHF.

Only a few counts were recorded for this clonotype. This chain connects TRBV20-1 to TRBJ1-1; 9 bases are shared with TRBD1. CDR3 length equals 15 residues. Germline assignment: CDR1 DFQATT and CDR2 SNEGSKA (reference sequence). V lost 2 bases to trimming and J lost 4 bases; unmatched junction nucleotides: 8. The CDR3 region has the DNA TGCAGTGCTAGATATTACAGGGGGCAAGGCACTGAAGCTTTCTTT. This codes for CSARYYRGQGTEAFF.

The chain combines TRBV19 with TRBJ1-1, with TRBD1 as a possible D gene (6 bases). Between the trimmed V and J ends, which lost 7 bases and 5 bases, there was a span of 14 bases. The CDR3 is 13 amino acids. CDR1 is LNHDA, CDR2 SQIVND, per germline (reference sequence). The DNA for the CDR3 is TGTGCCAGTATGGGGGCTTTGGGAACTGAAGCTTTCTTT. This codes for CASMGALGTEAFF.

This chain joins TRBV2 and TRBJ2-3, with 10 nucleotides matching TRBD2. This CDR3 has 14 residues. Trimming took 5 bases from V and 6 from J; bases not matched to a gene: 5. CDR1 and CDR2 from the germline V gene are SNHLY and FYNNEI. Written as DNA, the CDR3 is TGTGCCAGCAGTCTAGCGGGGGTCGCGGATACGCAGTATTTT. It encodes CASSLAGVADTQYF.

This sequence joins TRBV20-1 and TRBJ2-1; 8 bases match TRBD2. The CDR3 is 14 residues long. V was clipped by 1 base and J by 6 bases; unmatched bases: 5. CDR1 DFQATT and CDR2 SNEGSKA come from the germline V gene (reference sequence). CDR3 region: CSARVGGRINEQFF. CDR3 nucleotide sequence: TGCAGTGCTAGAGTCGGCGGGAGGATCAATGAGCAGTTCTTC.

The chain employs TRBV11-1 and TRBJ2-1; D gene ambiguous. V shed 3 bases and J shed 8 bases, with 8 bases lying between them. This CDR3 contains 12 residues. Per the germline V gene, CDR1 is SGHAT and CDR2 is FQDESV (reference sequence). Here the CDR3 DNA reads TGTGCCAGCAGCTTGTTCCTCGATGAGCAGTTCTTC. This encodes CASSLFLDEQFF.

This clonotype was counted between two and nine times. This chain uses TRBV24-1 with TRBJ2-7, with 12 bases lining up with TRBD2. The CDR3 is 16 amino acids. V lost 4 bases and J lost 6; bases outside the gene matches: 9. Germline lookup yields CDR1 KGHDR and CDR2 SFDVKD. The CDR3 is CATSDSMTSGRGEQYF. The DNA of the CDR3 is TGTGCCACCAGTGACTCAATGACTAGCGGGAGAGGCGAGCAGTACTTC.

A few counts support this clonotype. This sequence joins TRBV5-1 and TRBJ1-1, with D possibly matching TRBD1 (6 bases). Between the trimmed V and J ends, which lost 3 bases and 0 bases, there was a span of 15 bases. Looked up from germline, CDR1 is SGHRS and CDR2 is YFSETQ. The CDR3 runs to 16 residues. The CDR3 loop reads CASSYQGRGMNTEAFF. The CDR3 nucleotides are TGCGCCAGCAGCTACCAGGGGAGGGGGATGAACACTGAAGCTTTCTTT.

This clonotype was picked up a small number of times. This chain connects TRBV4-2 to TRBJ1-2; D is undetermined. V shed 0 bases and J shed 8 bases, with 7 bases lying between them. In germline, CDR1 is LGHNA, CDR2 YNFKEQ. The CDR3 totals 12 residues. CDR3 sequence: CASSQDLGGYTF. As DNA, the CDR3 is TGTGCCAGCAGCCAAGACCTGGGCGGCTACACCTTC.